This TCR beta chain derives from a study of a mutant IDH1 vaccine in newly diagnosed glioma (TCRdb year 2021). For context, the study as a whole: In the chemotherapy-containing groups, vaccination started alongside temozolomide cycles, whereas in patients who had radiotherapy alone it started 4-6 weeks after radiotherapy. The approximately 30 treated patients were about 60% male and roughly 40% female, with a mean age of approximately 38 years. Prior to enrollment, patients had been given standard therapy consisting of radiotherapy alone, temozolomide alone, or radiochemotherapy with temozolomide, with the combination given to most patients. Visit V12 was the week-35 safety follow-up and visit V13 was the week-47 end of study. Peripheral blood was collected at six visits: V03 (baseline), V05, V07, V10, V12 and V13. For exploratory analyses, longitudinal TCRB deep sequencing was carried out in roughly 23 treated patients wherever samples were available.

For this clone: Its antigen has not been determined. Base qualities are missing; no much larger clone stands one base away.

Beyond this particular receptor, the publication reports: Immune responses induced by the vaccine were seen in roughly 92% of patients across multiple MHC alleles. Pseudoprogression seemed to be unrelated to changes in the top peripheral T cell clonotypes found by TCRB sequencing. It was noted by the authors that analyses of patient blood samples could not be reproduced owing to sample limitations. Selection of PBMC samples for TCRB deep sequencing was based on availability.

The CDR3, cysteine through phenylalanine, is 13 amino acids long. Solely the CDR3 DNA is kept, with 39 bases framed from the first base. Via the germline V gene (reference sequence), CDR1 is MNHNY and CDR2 SVGAGI. Trimming removed 8 bases from V and 0 bases from J, leaving 10 bases between the germline ends. The sample's time point label, in plain terms: week 35, safety follow-up. Each vaccine dose was 300 ug of a 20-mer mutant IDH1 peptide in Montanide, given subcutaneously with topical imiquimod. Eight vaccinations were administered to patients in weeks 1, 3, 5, 7, 11, 15, 19 and 23, corresponding to visits V03 through V10. All donors had newly diagnosed IDH1-mutant astrocytomas of WHO grade 3 or 4 that showed loss of nuclear ATRX. The samples were drawn from NOA16, a multicentre, single-arm, open-label phase I trial in Germany that tested a mutant IDH1 peptide vaccine in humans for the first time. Genomic DNA for TCRB sequencing was isolated from EDTA blood with the DNeasy Blood and Tissue Kit.

Receptors were amplified or captured by the immunoSEQ multiplex PCR assay. Rearranged TCR beta chain sequences were amplified using the hsTCRB Kit according to the manufacturer's protocol. TCRB libraries were sequenced on an Illumina MiSeq. The study's processing was this. Demultiplexing, trimming and gene mapping were performed with the kit vendor's proprietary platform. The immuneACCESS repertoire file appears here via TCRdb, limited to in-frame rearrangements. These files lack a portion of the clones; in checked studies, under half of the deficit traces to unresolved V genes, and the cause of the others is not known. The D gene and trimming were derived from the DNA, and the V and J assignments and clone size from that table. In all, the sample holds around 32,000 clones, and approximately 82% of those were seen once. The ten top clones hold 7% to 7.5% of the sample.

The sample consisted of PBMCs, taken from a glioma patient whose treatment included an IDH1 peptide vaccine. The V and J genes are TRBV6-6 and TRBJ1-2; TRBD1 might be the D gene, on 6 matching bases. This receptor was obtained from a woman aged 18 to 35 with glioma. This receptor has the CDR3 CASQQGANYGYTF. The nucleotides read TGTGCCAGCCAACAGGGAGCTAACTATGGCTACACCTTC.